The T cell receptor (beta chain) described here comes from a study of blood T cell repertoires in COVID-19. Per the authors' pipeline: From reference gene primer amplification, estimates of nucleated cell counts were derived. TCRdb keeps only in-frame clones here, not all; method: immunoSEQ multiplex PCR. V and J calls and clone size are those listed in that table; D and trimming were worked out from the DNA. The sample shows 250,000 or so clones, roughly 90% of them seen only once. V shed 2 bases and J shed 0 bases, with 6 bases lying between them. Germline V gives CDR1 MNHEY, CDR2 SMNVEV (reference sequence). CDR3 length equals 14 residues. This clone was recorded only once.

Sequencing used peripheral blood. V and J are TRBV27 and TRBJ2-3; D is undetermined. The clonotype was recovered from a man in his fifties or sixties with acute or convalescent COVID-19. CDR3 bases: TGTGCCAGCAGTTTACATACTAGCACAGATACGCAGTATTTT. As protein: CASSLHTSTDTQYF.